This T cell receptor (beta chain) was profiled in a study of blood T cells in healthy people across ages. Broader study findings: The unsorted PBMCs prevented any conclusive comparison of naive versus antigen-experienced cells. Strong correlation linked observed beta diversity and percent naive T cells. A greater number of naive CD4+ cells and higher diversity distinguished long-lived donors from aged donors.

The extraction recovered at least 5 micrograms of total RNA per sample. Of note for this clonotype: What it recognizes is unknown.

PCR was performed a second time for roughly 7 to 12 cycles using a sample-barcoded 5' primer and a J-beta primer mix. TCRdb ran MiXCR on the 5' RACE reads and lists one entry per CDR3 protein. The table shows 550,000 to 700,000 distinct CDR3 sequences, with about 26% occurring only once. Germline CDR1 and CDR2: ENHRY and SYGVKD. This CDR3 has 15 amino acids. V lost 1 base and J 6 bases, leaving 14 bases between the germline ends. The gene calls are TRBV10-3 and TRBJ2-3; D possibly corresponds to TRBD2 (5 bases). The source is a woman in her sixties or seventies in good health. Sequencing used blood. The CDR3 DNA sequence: TGTGCCATCAGTGAGTTAGGACGGGATACTGATACGCAGTATTTT. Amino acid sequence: CAISELGRDTDTQYF.